A selection of T cell receptor beta chains follows, all from one sample in a study of blood T cells in healthy people across ages. TCRdb re-called the 5' RACE reads through MiXCR, storing one row per CDR3 protein. In the table there are 1.5 million or so distinct CDR3 sequences, under 55% of which are singletons. The sequenced sample consisted of blood. The source of these receptors is a young woman in good health. Both conserved end residues are part of each CDR3. A D gene is named only where the DNA matches it firmly. Expanded clones get a size class; other rows say once, few or many, or leave the size out.

J	size	V	D	CDR3	DNA
TRBJ2-1	-	TRBV5-1	-	CASSLDRLTEQFF	TGCGCCAGCAGCCTAGACAGGCTTACTGAGCAGTTCTTC
TRBJ1-1	-	TRBV5-1	-	CASRQIMEAFF	TGCGCCAGCAGACAAATAATGGAAGCTTTCTTT
TRBJ2-7	-	TRBV10-3	TRBD2	CAISDLSPGTSGYEQYF	TGTGCCATCAGTGATCTGAGCCCCGGGACTAGCGGGTACGAGCAGTACTTC
TRBJ1-5	few	TRBV20-1	-	CSARGSVSGQPQHF	TGCAGTGCTAGAGGCTCCGTAAGTGGTCAGCCCCAGCATTTT
TRBJ2-1	-	TRBV20-1	TRBD2	CSARGRKLAGINEQFF	TGCAGTGCTAGAGGAAGAAAACTAGCGGGAATCAATGAGCAGTTCTTC
TRBJ2-5	-	TRBV6-2/TRBV6-3	-	CASSYSNLQGHYNEQYF	TGTGCCAGCAGTTACTCGAACCTACAGGGCCACTACAATGAGCAGTACTTC
TRBJ2-1	-	TRBV2	-	CASSPTQNSYNEQFF	TGTGCCAGCAGTCCGACACAGAACTCCTACAATGAGCAGTTCTTC
TRBJ2-3	-	TRBV7-2	TRBD2	CASSLDPRLAPDTQYF	TGTGCCAGCAGCTTAGACCCTAGACTAGCCCCAGATACGCAGTATTTT
TRBJ1-2	few	TRBV20-1	TRBD1	CSASDRGRSYGYTF	TGCAGTGCTAGTGACAGGGGGCGATCCTATGGCTACACCTTC
TRBJ2-7	-	TRBV13	TRBD2	CASSLEAGAKHEQYF	TGTGCCAGCAGCTTAGAGGCGGGAGCTAAACACGAGCAGTACTTC
TRBJ1-5	-	TRBV15	TRBD1	CATSVTGDQPQHF	TGTGCCACCAGCGTAACAGGGGATCAGCCCCAGCATTTT
TRBJ1-5	-	TRBV28	-	CASSPNMDQPQHF	TGTGCCAGCAGTCCAAACATGGATCAGCCCCAGCATTTT
TRBJ2-7	few	TRBV7-2	TRBD2	CASRLAAYNEQYF	TGTGCCAGCAGACTAGCGGCCTACAATGAGCAGTACTTC
TRBJ2-1	-	TRBV25-1	-	CASRVGQETQFF	TGTGCCAGCAGGGTAGGGCAAGAGACCCAGTTCTTC
TRBJ2-1	few	TRBV7-2	TRBD2	CASSLAGTRTNNEQFF	TGTGCCAGCAGCTTAGCAGGGACTAGGACCAACAATGAGCAGTTCTTC
TRBJ2-7	few	TRBV29-1	-	CSALDRWEGEQYF	TGCAGCGCCTTGGACAGGTGGGAGGGCGAGCAGTACTTC
TRBJ2-5	once	TRBV6-2/TRBV6-3	-	CASSYKSAGPEETQYF	TGTGCCAGCAGTTACAAGTCGGCAGGGCCGGAAGAGACCCAGTACTTC
TRBJ1-4	few	TRBV7-9	-	CASSPIGSSEKLFF	TGTGCCAGCAGCCCCATAGGAAGCAGTGAAAAACTGTTTTTT
TRBJ2-1	few	TRBV7-2	-	CASSLGLTGRRNEQFF	TGTGCCAGCAGCTTAGGACTCACCGGGCGTCGGAATGAGCAGTTCTTC
TRBJ2-7	-	TRBV12-3/TRBV12-4	TRBD2	CASSISWTGGAYEQYF	TGTGCCAGCAGCATCTCTTGGACGGGAGGGGCCTACGAGCAGTACTTC
TRBJ2-1	few	TRBV11-3	-	CASSPDSGYVEQFF	TGTGCCAGCAGCCCTGACTCTGGCTACGTTGAGCAGTTCTTC
TRBJ2-7	-	TRBV5-5	-	CASSFPAGFADYEQYF	TGTGCCAGCAGCTTCCCCGCGGGGTTTGCCGACTACGAGCAGTACTTC
TRBJ2-5	few	TRBV27	-	CASSLSWHNEQYF	TGTGCCAGCAGTTTAAGTTGGCACAATGAGCAGTACTTC
TRBJ1-3	-	TRBV4-3	TRBD1	CASSQDYGQGKTNTIYF	TGCGCCAGCAGCCAAGATTATGGACAGGGGAAGACTAACACCATATATTTT
TRBJ1-1	-	TRBV25-1	-	CASSEWVGATTEAFF	TGTGCCAGCAGTGAATGGGTAGGGGCCACCACTGAAGCTTTCTTT